This entry features one T cell receptor (beta chain) sequence. The record originates from a study of blood T cell repertoires in COVID-19. Overall study context: Spain, Italy and the United States supplied samples that represented acute and convalescent COVID-19. From T cells, B-cell-depleted T cells, or PBMCs came the material, which was cDNA or gDNA.

Using immunoSEQ multiplex PCR, the repertoire was profiled, and TCRdb retains in-frame clones only, with some absent. The table shows about 220,000 clones, with almost 85% occurring only once. Seattle cases were enrolled at active infection and followed longitudinally. With 6 bases removed from V and 4 bases from J, the gap between germline ends came to 10 bases. CDR1 and CDR2 (germline): ENHRY, SYGVKD. This CDR3 contains 14 residues. The specimen sequenced was peripheral blood. The TCR sequence derives from an older woman with COVID-19, enrolled during active disease. V is TRBV10-3 and J is TRBJ1-6, with D possibly matching TRBD1 (5 bases). CDR3 residues: CAIRGEEYNSPLHF. In DNA, the CDR3 is TGTGCCATCAGGGGGGAGGAATATAATTCACCCCTCCACTTT.